This T cell receptor beta chain was identified in a study of blood T cell repertoires in COVID-19. In the authors' methods: Counts of nucleated cells, estimated from reference gene primer amplification, were obtained. TCRdb's copy holds only in-frame clones and misses some; the assay was immunoSEQ multiplex PCR. D and trimming come from the DNA, and the V and J calls and clone size come from that table. Of about 410,000 clones listed, about nine tenths are singletons. The CDR3 length is 12 residues. Looked up from germline, CDR1 is SEHNR and CDR2 is FQNEAQ (reference sequence). The V end was cut by 2 bases, the J end by 4 bases, with 5 bases between.

Sequences were obtained from peripheral blood. The chain carries TRBV7-9 and TRBJ1-1; D gene unclear. The source of this sequence is a woman younger than 45 with active or convalescent COVID-19. The CDR3 spells CASSLPVTEAFF. The CDR3 nucleotides read TGTGCCAGCAGCTTACCGGTCACTGAAGCTTTCTTT.